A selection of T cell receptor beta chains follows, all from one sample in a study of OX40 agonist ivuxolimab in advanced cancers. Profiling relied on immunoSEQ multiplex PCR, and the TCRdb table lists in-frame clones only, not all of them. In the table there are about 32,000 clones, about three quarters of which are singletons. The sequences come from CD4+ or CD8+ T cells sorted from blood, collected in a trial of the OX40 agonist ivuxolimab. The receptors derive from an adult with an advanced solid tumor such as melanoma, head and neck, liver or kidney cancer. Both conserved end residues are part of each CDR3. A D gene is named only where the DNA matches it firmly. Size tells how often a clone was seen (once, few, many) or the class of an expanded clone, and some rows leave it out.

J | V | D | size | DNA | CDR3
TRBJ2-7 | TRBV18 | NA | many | TGTGCCAGCTCACCCGTACCGACACCCACCTACGAGCAGTACTTC | CASSPVPTPTYEQYF
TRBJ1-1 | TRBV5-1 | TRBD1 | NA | TGCGCCAGCAGCTTGATGTCAGGGGGGGATGTAGCTTTCTTT | CASSLMSGGDVAFF
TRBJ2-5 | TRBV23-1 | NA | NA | TGCGCCAGCAGTCAATCTCGCGAGAGTGAGACCCAGTACTTC | CASSQSRESETQYF
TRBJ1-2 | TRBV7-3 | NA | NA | TGTGCCAGCAGCTCTCAGCCTAACTATGGCTACACCTTC | CASSSQPNYGYTF
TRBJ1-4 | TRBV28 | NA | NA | TGTGCCAGCAGACCGCAGGGGTGGGAAAAACTGTTTTTT | CASRPQGWEKLFF
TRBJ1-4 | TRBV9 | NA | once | TGTGCCAGCAGCGTAGGGCTTGCAACTAATGAAAAACTGTTTTTT | CASSVGLATNEKLFF
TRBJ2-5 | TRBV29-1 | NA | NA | TGCAGCGTTGAAGTGCAGCAAGAGACCCAGTACTTC | CSVEVQQETQYF
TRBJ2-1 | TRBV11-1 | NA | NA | TGTGCCAGCAGCTTACCAATGTTCCCTACAGGATATGAGCAGTTCTTC | CASSLPMFPTGYEQFF
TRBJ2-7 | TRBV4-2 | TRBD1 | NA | TGTGCCAGCAGTCGCGACAGGGGTAATTCCTACGAGCAGTACTTC | CASSRDRGNSYEQYF
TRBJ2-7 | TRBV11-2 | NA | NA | TGTGCCAGCAGCTTAGATCTGAGAGCCTACGAGCAGTACTTC | CASSLDLRAYEQYF
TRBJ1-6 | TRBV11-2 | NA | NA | TGTGCCAGCAGCCTACCCCTATTAGGGCAGGGCCGAGGTTCACCCCTCCACTTT | CASSLPLLGQGRGSPLHF
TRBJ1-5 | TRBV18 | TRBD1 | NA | TGTGCCAGCTCACCAAATGACAGGGCGAATCAGCCCCAGCATTTT | CASSPNDRANQPQHF
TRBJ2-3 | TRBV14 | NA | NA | TGTGCCAGCAGCCTGGGCCTAAGACCCACAGATACGCAGTATTTT | CASSLGLRPTDTQYF
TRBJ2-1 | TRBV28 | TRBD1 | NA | TGTGCCAGCATCGGACAGGGGTATAATGAGCAGTTCTTC | CASIGQGYNEQFF
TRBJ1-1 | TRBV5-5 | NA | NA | TGTGCCAGCAGCTTGGCCCTGGGAACTGAAGCTTTCTTT | CASSLALGTEAFF
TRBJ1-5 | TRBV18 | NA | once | TGTGCCAGCTCATCTGACAGCAATCAGCCCCAGCATTTT | CASSSDSNQPQHF
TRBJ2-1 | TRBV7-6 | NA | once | TGTGCCAGCAGCTCCGCGGGACTTCTATACAATGAGCAGTTCTTC | CASSSAGLLYNEQFF
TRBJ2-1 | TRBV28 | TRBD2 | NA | TGTGCCAGCAGTCCGTGGGAAATGGGGCTAGCGGGGATTAATGAGCAGTTCTTC | CASSPWEMGLAGINEQFF
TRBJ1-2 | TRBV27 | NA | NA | TGTGCCAGCAGTTTATTGGGGGGGGACTATGGCTACACCTTC | CASSLLGGDYGYTF
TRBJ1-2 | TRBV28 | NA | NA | TGTGCCAGCAGTCCTCCGGGCCTTTCTAACTATGGCTACACCTTC | CASSPPGLSNYGYTF
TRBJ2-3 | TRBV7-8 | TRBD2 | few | TGTGCCAGCAGCTTACTGCCCGGGGGGTCCAAAGATACGCAGTATTTT | CASSLLPGGSKDTQYF
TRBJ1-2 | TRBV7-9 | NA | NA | TGTGCCAGCAGCTTAGAATTATCAGGGAGGATGGGCGGCTACACCTTC | CASSLELSGRMGGYTF
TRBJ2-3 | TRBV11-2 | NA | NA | TGTGCCAGCAGCTCCCAGGGGAGCGGCACAGATACGCAGTATTTT | CASSSQGSGTDTQYF
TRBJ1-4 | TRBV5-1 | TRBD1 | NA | TGCGCCAGCAGCTCTGGACAGGGTATAACTAATGAAAAACTGTTTTTT | CASSSGQGITNEKLFF
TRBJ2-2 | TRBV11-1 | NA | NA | TGTGCCAGCAGCTTACTGAACACCGGGGAGCTGTTTTTT | CASSLLNTGELFF
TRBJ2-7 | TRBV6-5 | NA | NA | TGTGCCAGCAGTTACCCCACCTACGAGCAGTACTTC | CASSYPTYEQYF
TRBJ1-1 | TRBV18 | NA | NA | TGTGCCAGCTCACCAAACGCAAACACTGAAGCTTTCTTT | CASSPNANTEAFF
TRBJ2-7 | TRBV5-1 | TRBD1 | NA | TGCGCCAGCAGCCCGGCCGGGACAGGGTCCGAGCAGTACTTC | CASSPAGTGSEQYF
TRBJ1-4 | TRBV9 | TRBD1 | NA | TGTGCCAGCAGCGGAGGGGGCCGGGAAAAACTGTTTTTT | CASSGGGREKLFF
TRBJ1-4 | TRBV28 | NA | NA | TGTGCCAGCAGTTCCCTATACAGGGATAAGGGTGAAAAACTGTTTTTT | CASSSLYRDKGEKLFF
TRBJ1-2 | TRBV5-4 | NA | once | TGTGCCAGCAGCTTTGAAATCTGGGGTAACTATGGCTACACCTTC | CASSFEIWGNYGYTF
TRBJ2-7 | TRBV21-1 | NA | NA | TGTGCCAGCAGCAAACCAAGAGGCGGGGAGGCCCACGAGCAGTACTTC | CASSKPRGGEAHEQYF
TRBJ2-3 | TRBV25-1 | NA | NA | TGTGCCAGCAGTGCTAGGGCCGCGGGAGATACGCAGTATTTT | CASSARAAGDTQYF
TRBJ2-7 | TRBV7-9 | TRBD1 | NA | TGTGCCAGCAGCCCACCCTCGACAGGGCCCTACGAGCAGTACTTC | CASSPPSTGPYEQYF
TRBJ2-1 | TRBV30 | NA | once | TGTGCCTGGAGTGTACATAGGGGGTACCCCAATGAGCAGTTCTTC | CAWSVHRGYPNEQFF
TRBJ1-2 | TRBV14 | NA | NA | TGTGCCAGCAGCCTCATGCCTGTATATGGCTACACCTTC | CASSLMPVYGYTF
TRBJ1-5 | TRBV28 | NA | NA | TGTGCCAGCAGTTTCCGGGGACTGGGGAATAGCAATCAGCCCCAGCATTTT | CASSFRGLGNSNQPQHF
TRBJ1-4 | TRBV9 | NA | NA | TGTGCCAGCAGCGTAGAAGGCGGGTCAGCTAGTGAAAAACTGTTTTTT | CASSVEGGSASEKLFF
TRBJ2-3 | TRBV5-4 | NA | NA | TGTGCCAGCAGCCTCACAGATACGCAGTATTTT | CASSLTDTQYF
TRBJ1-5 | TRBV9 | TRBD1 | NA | TGTGCCAGCAGCGCAAGGGGGCGCAATCAGCCCCAGCATTTT | CASSARGRNQPQHF
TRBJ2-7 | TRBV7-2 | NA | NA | TGTGCCAGCAGCTTAGGGACAAACTACGAGCAGTACTTC | CASSLGTNYEQYF
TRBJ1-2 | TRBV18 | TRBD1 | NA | TGTGCCAGCTCAAACGACAGGGAAGCTAACTATGGCTACACCTTC | CASSNDREANYGYTF